These 4 T cell receptor beta chains originate from one sample sequenced in a study of OX40 agonist ivuxolimab in advanced cancers. TCRdb's copy holds only in-frame clones and misses some; the assay was immunoSEQ multiplex PCR. The data hold 65,000 to 70,000 clones, with roughly 80% observed a single time. Sequences were derived from CD4+ or CD8+ T cells sorted from blood, sampled in a trial of the OX40 agonist ivuxolimab. The receptor set was obtained from an adult with an advanced solid tumor such as melanoma, head and neck, liver or kidney cancer.

This chain uses TRBV4-2 with TRBJ1-5; D remains unclear. The CDR3 is made up of 16 amino acids. Germline lookup yields CDR1 LGHNA and CDR2 YNFKEQ. V lost 0 bases, J lost 5 bases, and 14 bases lay in between. In DNA form, the CDR3 reads TGTGCCAGCAGCCAAGATGTCGGCGGGCGGGATCAGCCCCAGCATTTT. Encoded protein: CASSQDVGGRDQPQHF.

This clone was seen once. The J gene is TRBJ2-1, the V gene TRBV5-4, with 10 bases matching TRBD2. Germline V gives CDR1 SGHNT, CDR2 YYREEE (reference sequence). V lost 4 bases and J lost 0; bases outside the gene matches: 4. CDR3 length: 16 amino acids. The CDR3 coding sequence is TGTGCCAGCAGCCGAGCGGGAGGGAGCTCCTACAATGAGCAGTTCTTC. Translation gives CASSRAGGSSYNEQFF.

The V call is TRBV6-5, the J call TRBJ1-1, with D unresolved. Germline CDR1 reads MNHEY; CDR2 reads SVGAGI. Trimming cost V 1 base and J 1 base, with 4 bases left between them. This CDR3 comprises 13 residues. In DNA form, the CDR3 reads TGTGCCAGCAGTTACTGGCAGAACACTGAAGCTTTCTTT. Residues: CASSYWQNTEAFF.

This rearrangement joins TRBV7-8 to TRBJ1-2, with a possible D match to TRBD1 (5 bases). Germline V gene sequence: CDR1 SGHVS, CDR2 FQNEAQ. Trimming cost V 4 bases and J 2 bases, with 11 bases left between them. The CDR3 is 14 amino acids. This chain's CDR3 is CASSSLSGNYGYTF. CDR3 nucleotide sequence: TGTGCCAGCAGCTCCCTCTCAGGGAACTATGGCTACACCTTC. Together with reference TRBV7-8 and TRBJ1-2, the CDR3 gives the full variable domain: GAGVSQSPRYKVAKRGQDVALRCDPISGHVSLFWYQQALGQGPEFLTYFQNEAQLDKSGLPSDRFFAERPEGSVSTLKIQRTQQEDSAVYLCASSSLSGNYGYTFGSGTRLTVV.